Reported below is one T cell receptor (beta chain). These data originate in a study of control samples from healthy donors and cancer patients. Using immunoSEQ multiplex PCR, the repertoire was profiled, and TCRdb retains in-frame clones only, with some absent. Of roughly 370,000 clones in the sample, 75% to 95% are singletons; the top ten hold more than 6%. The CDR3 is 13 residues long. V was trimmed by 6 bases and J by 7 bases, leaving 15 bases between them. Germline V lookup: CDR1 MNHEY, CDR2 SVGAGI. Sequencing was carried out using PBMCs. This chain uses TRBV6-5 with TRBJ1-2; no firm D call. The sequence was obtained from a man aged 35 to 55 with head and neck cancer. The CDR3 reads CASRLRTLGGYTF. The CDR3 nucleotides read TGTGCCAGCAGGCTCAGGACCCTCGGTGGCTACACCTTC.